The source of this TCR beta chain is a study of blood T cell repertoires in COVID-19. Background on the study: Spain, Italy and the United States supplied samples that represented acute and convalescent COVID-19. PBMCs, B-cell-depleted T cells, or T cells provided the cDNA or gDNA that made up the material.

CDR3 length: 12 residues. Trimming took 2 bases from V and 4 from J, leaving 6 bases between them. Germline V lookup: CDR1 SGHKS, CDR2 YYEKEE (reference sequence). Authors' analysis steps: Counts of nucleated cells, estimated from reference gene primer amplification, were obtained. Assay: immunoSEQ multiplex PCR; the TCRdb copy retains only in-frame clones and omits some. V and J calls and clone size follow that table, whereas D and trimming were derived from the DNA. The table has around 100,000 clones, 80% to 85% seen once. Material for sequencing was peripheral blood. The sequence came from a woman in her 70s with acute or convalescent COVID-19. The chain links TRBV5-5 to TRBJ2-5; D gene unclear. Written as DNA, the CDR3 is TGTGCCAGCAGCTTCTTCCCAGAGACCCAGTACTTC. Translated: CASSFFPETQYF.